This TCR beta chain was captured by sequencing in a study of CD8+CD57+ T cells in acquired aplastic anemia (dated by TCRdb to between 2018 and 2020). About the investigation overall: DNA extracted from sorted CD4+ and CD8+ cells had a mean of approximately 3.5 ug, with a range of roughly 0.19 to 27.4 ug. A CD8+CD57+ expansion meant a frequency higher than the mean frequency seen in healthy subjects. Overall results and qualifications from the work: Around 30 CD8+ CDR3 sequences were found in both patients and controls but appeared to be highly expressed in patients and within the immunodominant clones of the patients. No significant difference in CD8+ Simpson's diversity was found between patients and healthy controls (P=0.060).

As to this clonotype: What antigen it recognizes has not been identified. Base qualities are not at hand, and no much larger clone is one base apart.

Profiling of TCR beta VDJ combinations and CDR3 sequences used genomic DNA as the template. TCR repertoire sequencing was run on an Illumina HiSeq 2000. As for the authors' bioinformatics: TRBV/TRBJ rearrangement plots, CDR3 size and DJ length profiles, and Simpson's diversity index were used to assess repertoires. Whichever DNA sequence was most abundant in the deep sequencing data was defined as the immunodominant clone. CDR3 amino acid sequences were screened for sharing across subjects and were compared with published repertoires and the VDJdb database. The raw public data were reprocessed by TCRdb itself: fastp quality trimming at Q25, MiXCR clonotype calling, in-frame beta chains only. Identical CDR3 proteins give one entry, which carries the most common genes and DNA. The V and J calls, along with clone size, are taken from TCRdb and not from the paper's own processing. In this sample the table shows more than 200,000 distinct CDR3 sequences, roughly 45% of which occur a single time. The ten largest clones take up less than 20% of the sample.

Patients chosen for sequencing had shown expansion of CD8+CD57+ cells by flow cytometry. Every patient had a diagnosis of severe acquired aplastic anemia based on International Study of Aplastic Anemia and Agranulocytosis and Camitta criteria. No therapy had been received by the patients at the time of blood sampling. The study deep-sequenced TCR repertoires of sorted CD4+ and CD8+ blood T cells from severe aplastic anemia patients and healthy subjects. Patients were enrolled in the USA under clinicaltrials.gov protocols 00001620, 01623167, 00001397, 00071045, 00081523 and 00961064. Ficoll-Paque density gradient centrifugation was used to isolate peripheral blood mononuclear cells. Before DNA extraction, CD4+ and CD8+ T cells were sorted by FACS or by magnetic beads. V drops 1 base and J drops 5 bases, leaving 18 bases in between. The germline V gene encodes CDR1 KGHDR and CDR2 SFDVKD. The CDR3 contains 17 residues, cysteine and phenylalanine counted. The DNA shown is the 51-base CDR3, in frame from base 1.

The chain is encoded by TRBV24-1 joined to TRBJ2-3, with TRBD1 tentatively as D gene (5 bases match). The sequenced sample was sorted CD4+, CD8+, or CD8+CD57+ T cells (not recorded which) from PBMCs. This receptor was obtained from a human donor with aplastic anemia. The CDR3 in this case is CATSDLPGHPKEDTQYF. The bases are TGTGCCACCAGTGATTTACCCGGACATCCAAAGGAAGATACGCAGTATTTT.